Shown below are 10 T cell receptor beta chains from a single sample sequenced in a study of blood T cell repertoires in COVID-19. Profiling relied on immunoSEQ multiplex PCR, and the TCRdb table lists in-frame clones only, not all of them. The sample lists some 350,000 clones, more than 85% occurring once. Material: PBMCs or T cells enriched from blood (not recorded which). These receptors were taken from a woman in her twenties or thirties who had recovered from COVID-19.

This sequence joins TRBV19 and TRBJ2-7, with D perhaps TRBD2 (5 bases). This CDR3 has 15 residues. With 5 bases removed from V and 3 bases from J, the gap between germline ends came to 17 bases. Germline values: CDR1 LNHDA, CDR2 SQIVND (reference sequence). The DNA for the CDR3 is TGTGCCAGTAGTTCCACGGCCCTTGGAGGCTACGAGCAGTACTTC. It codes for CASSSTALGGYEQYF.

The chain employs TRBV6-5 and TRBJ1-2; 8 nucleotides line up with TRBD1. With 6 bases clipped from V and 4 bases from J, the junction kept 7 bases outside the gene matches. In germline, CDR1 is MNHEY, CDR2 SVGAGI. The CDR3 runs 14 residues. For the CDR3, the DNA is TGTGCCAGCAGCTCGGACAGGGTTGCCTATGGCTACACCTTC. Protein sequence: CASSSDRVAYGYTF.

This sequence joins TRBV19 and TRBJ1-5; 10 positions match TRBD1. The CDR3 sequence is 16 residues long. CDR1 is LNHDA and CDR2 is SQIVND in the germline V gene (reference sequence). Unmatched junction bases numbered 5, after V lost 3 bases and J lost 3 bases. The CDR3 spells CASSISGTGVNQPQHF. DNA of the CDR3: TGTGCCAGTAGTATCTCCGGGACAGGGGTCAATCAGCCCCAGCATTTT.

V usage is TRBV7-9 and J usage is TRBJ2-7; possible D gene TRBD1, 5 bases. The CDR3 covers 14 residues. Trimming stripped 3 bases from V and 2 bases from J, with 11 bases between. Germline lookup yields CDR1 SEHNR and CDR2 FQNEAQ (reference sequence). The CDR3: CASSFDSLAYEQYF. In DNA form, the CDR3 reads TGTGCCAGCAGCTTCGACAGTCTGGCCTACGAGCAGTACTTC.

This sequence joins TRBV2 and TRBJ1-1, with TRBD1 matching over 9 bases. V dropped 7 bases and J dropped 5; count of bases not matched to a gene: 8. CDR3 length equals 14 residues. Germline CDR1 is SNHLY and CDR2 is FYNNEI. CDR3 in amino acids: CASNGQGTTTEAFF. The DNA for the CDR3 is TGTGCCAGCAACGGACAGGGGACTACGACTGAAGCTTTCTTT.

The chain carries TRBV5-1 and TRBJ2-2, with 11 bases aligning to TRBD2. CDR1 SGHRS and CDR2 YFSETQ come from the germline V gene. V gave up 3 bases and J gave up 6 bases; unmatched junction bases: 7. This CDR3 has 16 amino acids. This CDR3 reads CASSSYSGRAPGELFF. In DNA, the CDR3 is TGCGCCAGCAGCTCCTATAGCGGGAGGGCCCCCGGGGAGCTGTTTTTT.

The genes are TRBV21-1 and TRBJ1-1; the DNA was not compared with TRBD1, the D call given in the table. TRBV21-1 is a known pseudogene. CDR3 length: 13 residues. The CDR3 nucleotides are TGTGCCAGTCAACAGGGTAAAGGCACTGAAGCTTTCTTT. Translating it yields CASQQGKGTEAFF.

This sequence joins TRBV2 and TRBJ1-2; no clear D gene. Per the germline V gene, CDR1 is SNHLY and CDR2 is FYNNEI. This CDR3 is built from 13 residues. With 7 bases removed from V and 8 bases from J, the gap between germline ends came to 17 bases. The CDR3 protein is CASNEGLGWGYTF. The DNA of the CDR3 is TGTGCCAGCAACGAGGGCCTAGGGTGGGGCTACACCTTC.

CDR3 in amino acids: CASSQDDFGGNTIYF. In DNA, the CDR3 is TGCGCCAGCAGCCAAGATGATTTCGGGGGAAACACCATATATTTT. The chain is built from TRBV4-1 and TRBJ1-3; the D is unclear. Germline CDR1 is MGHRA and CDR2 is YSYEKL. This CDR3 is built from 15 residues. V lost 0 bases to trimming and J lost 4 bases, with 10 bases between them.

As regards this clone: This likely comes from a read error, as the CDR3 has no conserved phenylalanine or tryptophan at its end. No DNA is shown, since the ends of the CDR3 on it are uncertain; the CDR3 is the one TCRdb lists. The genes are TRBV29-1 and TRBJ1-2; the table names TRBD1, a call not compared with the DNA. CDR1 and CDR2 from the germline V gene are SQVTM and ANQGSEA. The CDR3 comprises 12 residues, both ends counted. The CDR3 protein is CSVEAGQGPPII.